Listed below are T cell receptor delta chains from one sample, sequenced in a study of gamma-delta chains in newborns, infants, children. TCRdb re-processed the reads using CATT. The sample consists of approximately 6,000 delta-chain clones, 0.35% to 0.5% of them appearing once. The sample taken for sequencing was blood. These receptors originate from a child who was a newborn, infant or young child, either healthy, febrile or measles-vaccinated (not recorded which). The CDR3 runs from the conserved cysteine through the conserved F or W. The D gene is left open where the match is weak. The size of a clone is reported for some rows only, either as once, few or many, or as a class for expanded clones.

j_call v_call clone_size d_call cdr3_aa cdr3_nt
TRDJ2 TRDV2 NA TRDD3 CACDPVLGDTPVTAQLFF TGTGCCTGTGACCCCGTACTGGGGGATACGCCCGTGACAGCACAACTCTTCTTT
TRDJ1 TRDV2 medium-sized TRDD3 CACSGGYGGGLIF TGTGCCTGTTCAGGGGGATACGGGGGAGGACTCATCTTT
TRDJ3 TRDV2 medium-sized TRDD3 CACDTAGGIRLWDTRQMFF TGTGCCTGTGACACCGCTGGGGGGATCCGTCTCTGGGACACCCGACAGATGTTTTTC
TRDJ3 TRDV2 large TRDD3 CACDTGGYRTWDTRQMFF TGTGCCTGTGACACTGGGGGATACCGCACCTGGGACACCCGACAGATGTTTTTC
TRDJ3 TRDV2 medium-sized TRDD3 CACDTVLGDRSSWDTRQMFF TGTGCCTGTGACACCGTACTGGGGGATAGGAGCTCCTGGGACACCCGACAGATGTTTTTC
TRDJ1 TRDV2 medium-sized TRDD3 CACDTLELGDTEGTDKLIF TGTGCCTGTGACACGTTAGAACTGGGGGATACGGAGGGGACCGATAAACTCATCTTT
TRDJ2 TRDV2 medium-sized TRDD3 CACDTLGDTLTAQLFF TGTGCCTGTGACACACTGGGGGATACTTTGACAGCACAACTCTTCTTT
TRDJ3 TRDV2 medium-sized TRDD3 CACDPHVLGDTRLSTRQMFF TGTGCCTGTGACCCCCACGTACTGGGGGATACGCGTCTCTCCACCCGACAGATGTTTTTC
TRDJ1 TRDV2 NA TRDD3 CACDALLGDTDKLIF TGTGCCTGTGACGCCCTACTGGGGGATACCGATAAACTCATCTTT
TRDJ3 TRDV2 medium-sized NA CACDTAGGKSWDTRQMFF TGTGCCTGTGACACCGCCGGGGGTAAGTCCTGGGACACCCGACAGATGTTTTTC
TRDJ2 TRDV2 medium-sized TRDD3 CACDYWGTLTAQLFF TGTGCCTGTGACTACTGGGGGACTTTGACAGCACAACTCTTCTTT
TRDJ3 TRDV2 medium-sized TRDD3 CACDTVGDGSWDTRQMFF TGTGCCTGTGACACCGTGGGGGATGGCTCCTGGGACACCCGACAGATGTTTTTC
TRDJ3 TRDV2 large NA CACDSWDTRQMFF TGTGCCTGTGACTCCTGGGACACCCGACAGATGTTTTTC
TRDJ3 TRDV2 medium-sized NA CACDTAWGPSSWDTRQMFF TGTGCCTGTGACACCGCGTGGGGCCCCAGCTCCTGGGACACCCGACAGATGTTTTTC
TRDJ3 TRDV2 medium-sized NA CACDTGFATGGQAPSSWDTRQMFF TGTGCCTGTGACACCGGATTTGCTACCGGGGGTCAAGCACCATCCTCCTGGGACACCCGACAGATGTTTTTC
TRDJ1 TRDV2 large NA CACGGYTDKLIF TGTGCCTGTGGGGGATACACCGATAAACTCATCTTT
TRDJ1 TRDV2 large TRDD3 CACVTRYWGFTDKLIF TGTGCCTGTGTCACCCGGTACTGGGGGTTCACCGATAAACTCATCTTT
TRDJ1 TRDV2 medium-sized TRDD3 CACDTLTGGYAALTDKLIF TGTGCCTGTGACACCCTAACTGGGGGATACGCTGCTCTCACCGATAAACTCATCTTT
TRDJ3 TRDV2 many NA CACDWGSLSSWDTRQMFF TGTGCCTGTGATTGGGGGTCCCTGAGCTCCTGGGACACCCGACAGATGTTTTTC
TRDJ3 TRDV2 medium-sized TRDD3 CACDTVKGDTSSWDTRQMFF TGTGCCTGTGACACCGTTAAAGGGGATACTAGCTCCTGGGACACCCGACAGATGTTTTTC
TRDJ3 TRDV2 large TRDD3 CACDTLWGSSWDTRQMFF TGTGCCTGTGACACCCTCTGGGGGAGCTCCTGGGACACCCGACAGATGTTTTTC
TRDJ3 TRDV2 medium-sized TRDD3 CACDVLGDTSSWDTRQMFF TGTGCCTGTGACGTACTGGGGGATACGAGCTCCTGGGACACCCGACAGATGTTTTTC
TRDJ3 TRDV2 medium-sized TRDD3 CACDTGGSLTWDTRQMFF TGTGCCTGTGATACTGGGGGATCCCTAACCTGGGACACCCGACAGATGTTTTTC
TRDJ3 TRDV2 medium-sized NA CACDTGFGWDTRQMFF TGTGCCTGTGACACCGGGTTCGGTTGGGACACCCGACAGATGTTTTTC
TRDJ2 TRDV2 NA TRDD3 CASDVLGDLTAHLFF TGTGCCTCTGACGTACTGGGGGATTTGACAGCACACCTCTTCTTT
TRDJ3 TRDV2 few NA CACDVVDSSWDTRQMFF TGTGCCTGTGACGTCGTTGATAGCTCCTGGGACACCCGACAGATGTTTTTC
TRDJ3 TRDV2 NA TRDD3 CACDYWGIRSSWDTRQMFF TGTGCCTGTGACTACTGGGGGATACGCAGCTCCTGGGACACCCGACAGATGTTTTTC
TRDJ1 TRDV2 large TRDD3 CACDTWGIVDKLIF TGTGCCTGTGACACCTGGGGGATCGTCGATAAACTCATCTTT
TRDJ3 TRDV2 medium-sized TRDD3 CACDTVVRGIPSWDTRQMFF TGTGCCTGTGACACCGTGGTGAGGGGGATACCCTCCTGGGACACCCGACAGATGTTTTTC
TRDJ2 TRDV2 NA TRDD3 CACNSLLGDTTVQLFF TGTGCCTGTAACTCATTACTGGGGGATACGACAGTACAACTCTTCTTT
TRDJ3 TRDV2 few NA CACDAVGASEGSWDTRQMFF TGTGCCTGTGACGCGGTGGGGGCCTCTGAGGGCTCCTGGGACACCCGACAGATGTTTTTC
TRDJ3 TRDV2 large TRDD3 CACDTWGDTWDTRQMFF TGTGCCTGTGACACCTGGGGGGATACCTGGGACACCCGACAGATGTTTTTC
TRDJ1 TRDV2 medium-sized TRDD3 CACDPLLGDRLIF TGTGCCTGTGACCCCTTACTGGGGGATAGACTCATCTTT
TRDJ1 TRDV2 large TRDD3 CACDTAGGYDKLIF TGTGCCTGTGACACCGCTGGGGGATACGATAAACTCATCTTT
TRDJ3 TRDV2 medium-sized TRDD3 CACDDGYWGSSWDTRQMFF TGTGCCTGTGACGATGGGTACTGGGGGAGCTCCTGGGACACCCGACAGATGTTTTTC
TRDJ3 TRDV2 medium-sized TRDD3 CACDPYWGILTWDTRQMFF TGTGCCTGTGACCCGTACTGGGGGATTCTTACCTGGGACACCCGACAGATGTTTTTC
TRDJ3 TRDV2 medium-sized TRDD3 CACDTWGMVSSSWDTRQMFF TGTGCCTGTGACACCTGGGGGATGGTCTCCAGCTCCTGGGACACCCGACAGATGTTTTTC
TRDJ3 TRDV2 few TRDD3 CACDSLLGESSWDTRQMFF TGTGCCTGTGACTCCTTACTGGGGGAGAGCTCCTGGGACACCCGACAGATGTTTTTC
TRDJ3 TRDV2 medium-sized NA CACDTAGVSSWDTRQMFF TGTGCCTGTGACACCGCTGGGGTAAGCTCCTGGGACACCCGACAGATGTTTTTC
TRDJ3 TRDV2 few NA CACDTGVWGPSPWDTRQMFF TGTGCCTGTGACACCGGAGTCTGGGGCCCTAGCCCCTGGGACACCCGGCAGATGTTTTTC
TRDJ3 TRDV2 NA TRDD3 CARDTGDTRTWDTRQMFF TGTGCCCGCGACACCGGGGATACGCGTACCTGGGACACCCGACAGATGTTTTTC
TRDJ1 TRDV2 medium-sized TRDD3 CACDTWGNTDKLIF TGTGCCTGTGACACCTGGGGGAACACCGATAAACTCATCTTT
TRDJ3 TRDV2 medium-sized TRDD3 CACDTGGYRSWDTRQMFF TGTGCCTGTGACACCGGGGGATACCGCTCCTGGGACACCCGACAGATGTTTTTC
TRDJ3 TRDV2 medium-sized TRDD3 CACDTVGTGGYSWDTRQMFF TGTGCCTGTGACACCGTCGGTACTGGGGGATACTCCTGGGACACCCGACAGATGTTTTTC
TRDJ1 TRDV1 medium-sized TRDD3 CALGGFPLVLGDTGLLDKLIF TGTGCTCTTGGGGGATTTCCCCTAGTACTGGGGGATACCGGTCTTCTCGATAAACTCATCTTT